The 20 T cell receptor beta chains below were found in one sample sequenced in a study of identical twins. Using its own MiXCR run on the 5' RACE reads, TCRdb lists one record per CDR3 protein. The sample lists a few hundred thousand distinct CDR3 sequences; about 9% were seen once. Material: naive T cells sorted from blood. The receptors were gathered from a woman in her forties or fifties in good health.

This clonotype appeared a few times. Compared with germline, one end of the junction differs, possibly owing to a read error. The genes are TRBV11-2 and TRBJ1-5; 10 bases are shared with TRBD1. In germline, CDR1 is SGHAT, CDR2 FQNNGV. CDR3 size: 15 residues. The CDR3 here is CASSIDRGQNQPQHF. As DNA, the CDR3 is TGTGCCAGCAGCATAGACAGGGGGCAGAATCAGCCCCAGCATTTT.

This clonotype appeared many times. The V call is TRBV29-1, the J call TRBJ2-7, with 7 bases fitting TRBD2. J lost 4 bases, V lost 2 bases, and 5 bases had no gene match. CDR1 and CDR2 from the germline V gene are SQVTM and ANQGSEA. This CDR3 region has 13 residues. In DNA, the CDR3 is TGCAGCGTTGAATTTGGACTAGGATACGAGCAGTACTTC. Its protein product is CSVEFGLGYEQYF.

The chain has TRBV25-1 and TRBJ1-2; no firm D call. Trimming cost V 4 bases and J 4 bases, with 16 bases left between them. Germline values: CDR1 MGHDK, CDR2 SYGVNS. The CDR3 loop spans 15 amino acids. CDR3 in amino acids: CASSVRHSTAYGYTF. The CDR3 DNA follows: TGTGCCAGCAGTGTCAGACATTCGACGGCCTATGGCTACACCTTC.

V usage is TRBV11-3 and J usage is TRBJ2-2; 9 nucleotides align to TRBD1. The V gene end was trimmed by 3 bases and the J gene end by 4 bases; junction bases not matched to a gene: 6. Germline V gene sequence: CDR1 SGHNT, CDR2 YENEEA. The CDR3 sequence is 16 residues long. This CDR3 reads CASSFPGQGLTGELFF. Here the CDR3 DNA reads TGTGCCAGCAGCTTCCCGGGACAGGGACTCACCGGGGAGCTGTTTTTT.

The V call is TRBV12-3 or TRBV12-4, the J call TRBJ2-1; D possibly corresponds to TRBD2 (6 bases). Trimming took 6 bases from V and 0 from J, leaving 12 bases between them. CDR3 length: 15 amino acids. CDR3 amino acids: CASRWGRLSYNEQFF. CDR3 DNA sequence: TGTGCCAGCAGGTGGGGGAGGCTCTCCTACAATGAGCAGTTCTTC.

This clonotype was seen only a few times. This chain links TRBV19 with TRBJ2-5, with D possibly TRBD2 on 5 matching bases. V lost 3 bases, J lost 2 bases, and 13 bases lay in between. This CDR3 has 15 amino acids. Per germline, CDR1 LNHDA and CDR2 SQIVND (reference sequence). CDR3 nucleotide sequence: TGTGCCAGTAGTATGGTTTGGGAGATACAAGAGACCCAGTACTTC. It translates to CASSMVWEIQETQYF.

Worth noting for this clonotype: At one of its ends the junction is not consistent with the germline gene, which may arise from a read error. The chain is built from TRBV30 and TRBJ2-1; no reliable D call. This CDR3 is built from 11 residues. Germline V gene lookup returns CDR1 GTSNPN and CDR2 SVGIG (reference sequence). This chain's CDR3 is CARSERDEQFF. The CDR3 bases are TGTGCCCGGAGTGAAAGGGATGAGCAGTTCTTC.

In this sample, this clonotype turned up many times. The J gene is TRBJ2-3, the V gene TRBV29-1; 9 positions match TRBD1. V lost 7 bases, J lost 4 bases, and 3 bases stayed unmatched. The CDR3 contains 12 residues. Germline CDR1 and CDR2: SQVTM and ANQGSEA. Written as DNA, the CDR3 is TGCAGCGCCGGGACAGGGTCAGATACGCAGTATTTT. Translation gives CSAGTGSDTQYF.

In its sample, this clonotype was seen a few times. V usage is TRBV27 and J usage is TRBJ1-6, with unresolved D. Germline loops: CDR1 MNHEY, CDR2 SMNVEV (reference sequence). The CDR3 runs 13 residues. Between the trimmed V and J ends, which lost 3 bases and 8 bases, there was a span of 8 bases. CDR3 sequence reads: CASSFGSYSPLHF. CDR3 DNA sequence: TGTGCCAGCAGTTTTGGCAGTTATTCACCCCTCCACTTT.

This clonotype has ten or more counts. V usage is TRBV29-1 and J usage is TRBJ1-1; TRBD1 might be the D (5 bases). The CDR3 covers 14 residues. V gave up 2 bases and J gave up 0 bases, with 10 bases separating them. Per germline, CDR1 SQVTM and CDR2 ANQGSEA. Here the CDR3 reads CSVEITGLNTEAFF. In nucleotides, the CDR3 is TGCAGCGTTGAAATAACGGGGCTGAACACTGAAGCTTTCTTT.

The genes are TRBV5-6 and TRBJ2-1; D might be TRBD2 (6 bases). V lost 0 bases, J lost 0 bases, and 13 bases lay in between. CDR1 is SGHDT, CDR2 YYEEEE, per germline. The CDR3 totals 17 residues. CDR3 nucleotide sequence: TGTGCCAGCAGCTTGGTTATTAGCGGCCTCTCCTACAATGAGCAGTTCTTC. This gives the protein CASSLVISGLSYNEQFF.

CDR3 DNA sequence: TGTGCCACCAGTGACAACCGGATAACTGAGCAGTTCTTC. This sequence encodes CATSDNRITEQFF. The chain links TRBV24-1 to TRBJ2-1; D gene unclear. CDR1 is KGHDR, CDR2 SFDVKD, per germline. The V and J ends lost 4 bases and 9 bases respectively, with 12 bases between them. This CDR3 spans 13 amino acids.

Many counts were recorded for this clonotype. This chain joins TRBV12-3 or TRBV12-4 and TRBJ2-7; unclear D gene. V was cut by 3 bases and J by 3 bases, with 6 bases left in between. This CDR3 is 12 amino acids long. The CDR3 region is CASSFFRYEQYF. DNA of the CDR3: TGTGCCAGCAGTTTCTTCCGCTACGAGCAGTACTTC.

This clonotype was seen a handful of times. The genes are TRBV5-1 and TRBJ2-1; maybe TRBD1 (5 bases). Germline lookup yields CDR1 SGHRS and CDR2 YFSETQ. The CDR3 covers 16 residues. V was cut by 4 bases and J by 7 bases, with 21 bases left in between. CDR3 residues: CASSPWGQGRQNEQFF. CDR3 DNA sequence: TGCGCCAGCAGCCCCTGGGGCCAGGGCCGTCAAAATGAGCAGTTCTTC.

The chain couples TRBV29-1 to TRBJ2-1; unclear D gene. Per the germline V gene, CDR1 is SQVTM and CDR2 is ANQGSEA. The CDR3 extends over 10 amino acids. V lost 7 bases, J lost 4 bases, and 5 bases lay in between. This CDR3 is CSGYYNEQFF. CDR3 DNA sequence: TGCAGCGGTTATTACAATGAGCAGTTCTTC.

This clonotype was counted a few times. This sequence joins TRBV29-1 and TRBJ2-5; 8 bases are shared with TRBD1. The J segment lost 5 bases and the V segment lost 6 bases, leaving 11 bases of the junction unmatched. The CDR3 has 14 residues. CDR1 is SQVTM and CDR2 is ANQGSEA in the germline V gene. CDR3 protein: CSVNSQGARETQYF. CDR3 sequence (DNA): TGCAGCGTGAATTCCCAGGGGGCGCGGGAGACCCAGTACTTC. Using reference TRBV29-1 and TRBJ2-5 for the parts outside the CDR3, the full variable domain is SAVISQKPSRDICQRGTSLTIQCQVDSQVTMMFWYRQQPGQSLTLIATANQGSEATYESGFVIDKFPISRPNLTFSTLTVSNMSPEDSSIYLCSVNSQGARETQYFGPGTRLLVL.

This clonotype was picked up a small number of times. This chain uses TRBV6-2 or TRBV6-3 with TRBJ2-7; maybe TRBD2 (6 bases). Germline V gives CDR1 MNHEY, CDR2 SVGEGT. V shed 5 bases and J shed 3 bases, with 14 bases lying between them. CDR3 length equals 14 residues. CDR3 bases: TGTGCCAGCAGTCGTCGGAGGGGAAACTACGAGCAGTACTTC. It codes for CASSRRRGNYEQYF.

This clonotype was picked up a small number of times. The V call is TRBV18, the J call TRBJ2-2; TRBD1 aligns across 10 bases. Losses at the gene ends were 3 bases for V and 4 bases for J; bases not matched to a gene: 2. CDR3 length: 15 residues. Germline assignment: CDR1 KGHSH and CDR2 LQKENI. The CDR3 DNA follows: TGTGCCAGCTCACCCCGGACAGGGGGCACCGGGGAGCTGTTTTTT. Protein product: CASSPRTGGTGELFF.

V usage is TRBV24-1 and J usage is TRBJ1-1; D not resolved. The CDR3 runs 13 residues. Per the germline V gene, CDR1 is KGHDR and CDR2 is SFDVKD. Trimming removed 5 bases at V and 2 bases at J, with 8 bases between. The CDR3 loop reads CATSVGANTEAFF. DNA for the CDR3: TGTGCCACCAGTGTTGGAGCTAACACTGAAGCTTTCTTT.

The gene calls are TRBV29-1 and TRBJ2-1; D might be TRBD2 (5 bases). With 6 bases removed from V and 7 bases from J, the gap between germline ends came to 16 bases. This CDR3 is built from 13 residues. Per germline, CDR1 SQVTM and CDR2 ANQGSEA. DNA for the CDR3: TGCAGCGTCCCGTACCCGGGCGGGAATGAGCAGTTCTTC. Its translation is CSVPYPGGNEQFF.